This T cell receptor beta chain was profiled in a study of blood T cell repertoires in COVID-19. Trimming cost V 7 bases and J 11 bases; bases outside gene matches: 10. This CDR3 contains 12 residues. CDR1 and CDR2 (germline): MNHEY, SVGAGI. TCRdb keeps only in-frame clones here, not all; method: immunoSEQ multiplex PCR. Of around 160,000 clones in the sample, roughly 84% were seen once. J is TRBJ1-2 and V is TRBV6-5, with TRBD1 matching over 7 bases. Sequencing input: PBMCs or T cells enriched from blood (not recorded which). The sequence was collected from a woman aged 55-69 years who had recovered from COVID-19. CDR3 DNA sequence: TGTGCCAGCACGCCCAGGACAGGCCATTACACCTTC. It specifies CASTPRTGHYTF.